These 3 T cell receptor beta chains originate from one sample sequenced in a study of T cells in Graves' hyperthyroidism and ophthalmopathy. The investigators amplified TCR beta CDR3 regions from RNA transcripts. When the TCR CDR3 underwent first-round RT-PCR, the HTBI primer set was used. TCRdb reprocessed the multiplex PCR reads via MiXCR and lists one record per CDR3 protein. In the table there are some 510,000 distinct CDR3 sequences, roughly 46% of which are singletons. Input material: peripheral blood or thyroid tissue (not recorded which). These TCRs come from a woman under 30 with Graves' hyperthyroidism.

V gene TRBV7-9 combines with J gene TRBJ2-5, with 7 nucleotides matching TRBD2. The V gene end was trimmed by 2 bases and the J gene end by 0 bases; junction bases not matched to a gene: 9. The CDR3 is made up of 17 amino acids. Germline CDR1 reads SEHNR; CDR2 reads FQNEAQ (reference sequence). The CDR3 spells CASSLFLSSGYQETQYF. The CDR3 DNA follows: TGTGCCAGCAGCTTATTTCTCTCTAGCGGCTACCAAGAGACCCAGTACTTC. The entire variable domain, with the rest obtained from reference TRBV7-9 and TRBJ2-5, is as follows: DTGVSQNPRHKITKRGQNVTFRCDPISEHNRLYWYRQTLGQGPEFLTYFQNEAQLEKSRLLSDRFSAERPKGSFSTLEIQRTEQGDSAMYLCASSLFLSSGYQETQYFGPGTRLLVL.

Regarding this clonotype: The germline gene is not matched at one end of the junction; a read error may be the cause. V is TRBV10-3 and J is TRBJ1-1; TRBD1 matches at 9 bases. Germline CDR1 reads ENHRY; CDR2 reads SYGVKD. CDR3 size: 14 residues. CDR3 loop: CAISDGDRDTQAFF. Written as DNA, the CDR3 is TGTGCCATCAGTGATGGGGACAGGGACACTCAAGCTTTCTTT.

A remark on this clonotype: One base away lies a much larger clone, so this may be a sequencing read error. This chain's CDR3 is CSLQGNTEAFF. The CDR3 bases are TGCAGCTTACAGGGGAACACTGAAGCTTTCTTT. This chain joins TRBV29-1 and TRBJ1-1, with D possibly being TRBD1 (6 bases). Trimming took 8 bases from V and 1 from J, leaving 8 bases between them. This CDR3 contains 11 residues. The germline V gene encodes CDR1 SQVTM and CDR2 ANQGSEA.